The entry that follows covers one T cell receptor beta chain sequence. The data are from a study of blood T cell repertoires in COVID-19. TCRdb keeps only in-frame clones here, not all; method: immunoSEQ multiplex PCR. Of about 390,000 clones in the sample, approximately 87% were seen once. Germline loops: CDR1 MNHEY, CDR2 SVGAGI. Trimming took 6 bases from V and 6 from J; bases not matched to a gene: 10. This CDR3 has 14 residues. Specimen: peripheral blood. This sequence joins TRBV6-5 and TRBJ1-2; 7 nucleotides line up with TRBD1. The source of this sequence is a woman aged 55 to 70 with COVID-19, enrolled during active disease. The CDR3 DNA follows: TGTGCCAGCAGCTCCCGCGGGACAGTCGATGGCTACACCTTC. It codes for CASSSRGTVDGYTF.